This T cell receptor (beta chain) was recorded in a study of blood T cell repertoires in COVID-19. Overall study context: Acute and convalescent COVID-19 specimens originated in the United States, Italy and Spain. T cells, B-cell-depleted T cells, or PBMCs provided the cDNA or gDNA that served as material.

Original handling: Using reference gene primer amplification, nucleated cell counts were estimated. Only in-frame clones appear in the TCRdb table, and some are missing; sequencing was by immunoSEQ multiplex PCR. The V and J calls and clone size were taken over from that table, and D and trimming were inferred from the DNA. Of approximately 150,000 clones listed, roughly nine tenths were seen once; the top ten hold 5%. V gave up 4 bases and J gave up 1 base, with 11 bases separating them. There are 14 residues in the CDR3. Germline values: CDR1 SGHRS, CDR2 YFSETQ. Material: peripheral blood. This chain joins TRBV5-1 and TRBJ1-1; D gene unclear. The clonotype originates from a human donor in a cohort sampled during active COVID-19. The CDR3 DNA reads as TGCGCCAGCAGCGAGGAGGGAAAGAACACTGAAGCTTTCTTT. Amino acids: CASSEEGKNTEAFF.